Presented here are 25 T cell receptor beta chains from one specimen sequenced in a study of blood T cell repertoires in COVID-19. Measured with immunoSEQ multiplex PCR; TCRdb has only the in-frame clones, and not every one. The sample holds some 200,000 clones, about 85% seen once. Sequenced sample: peripheral blood. The source is a woman aged 18-29 years who had recovered from COVID-19.

The chain links TRBV6-2 or TRBV6-3 to TRBJ2-1; D is possibly TRBD2 (5 bases). The CDR3 is 15 amino acids. Trimming shortened V by 2 bases and J by 2 bases, and 10 bases separated the two germline ends. The germline gives CDR1 MNHEY, CDR2 SVGEGT. For the CDR3, the DNA is TGTGCCAGCAGTTACGGGAGTTCTCCCTACAATGAGCAGTTCTTC. It specifies CASSYGSSPYNEQFF.

The chain is built from TRBV6-1 and TRBJ2-7; 9 bases are shared with TRBD2. The V gene end was trimmed by 3 bases and the J gene end by 3 bases; junction bases not matched to a gene: 12. The germline V gene encodes CDR1 MNHNS and CDR2 SASEGT. CDR3 length: 17 amino acids. CDR3 region: CASSERTLAGVIYEQYF. The CDR3 DNA reads TGTGCCAGCAGTGAGAGGACCTTAGCGGGAGTCATCTACGAGCAGTACTTC.

The chain is built from TRBV7-2 and TRBJ2-1, with 10 bases aligning to TRBD2. This CDR3 comprises 17 residues. V lost 5 bases and J lost 6; bases outside the gene matches: 13. The germline V gene encodes CDR1 SGHTA and CDR2 FQGNSA. The chain's CDR3 is CASSPFLAGGPRNEQFF. CDR3 bases: TGTGCCAGCAGCCCTTTTTTAGCGGGAGGCCCCCGCAATGAGCAGTTCTTC.

The chain employs TRBV3-1 (or the pseudogene TRBV3-2) and TRBJ2-7; D is perhaps TRBD2 (5 bases). The CDR3 is 14 amino acids. Germline values: CDR1 LGHDT, CDR2 YNNKEL (reference sequence). V was clipped by 3 bases and J by 5 bases, with 14 bases between them. The DNA of the CDR3 is TGTGCCAGCAGCCACCCCCAGAGGACTCACGAGCAGTACTTC. Translated: CASSHPQRTHEQYF.

The V and J genes are TRBV27 and TRBJ2-7; weak D call: TRBD1 (8 bases). The V and J ends lost 5 bases and 7 bases respectively, with 15 bases between them. The germline V gene has CDR1 MNHEY and CDR2 SMNVEV (reference sequence). CDR3 length equals 13 residues. CDR3: CASSIDRGGEQYF. The CDR3 DNA reads as TGTGCCAGCAGTATAGACAGGGGAGGGGAGCAGTACTTC.

This clone was detected once. This CDR3 is CASSGGLYNEKLFF. For the CDR3, the DNA is TGTGCCAGCAGCGGCGGACTTTATAATGAAAAACTGTTTTTT. This chain joins TRBV19 and TRBJ1-4; no firm D call. V was trimmed by 9 bases and J by 4 bases, leaving 15 bases between them. Germline V gene lookup returns CDR1 LNHDA and CDR2 SQIVND (reference sequence). The CDR3 totals 14 residues.

The rearrangement uses TRBV9 and TRBJ1-3; D is possibly TRBD1 (6 bases). Germline CDR1 SGDLS, CDR2 YYNGEE. This CDR3 comprises 15 residues. V gave up 0 bases and J gave up 1 base, with 8 bases separating them. This CDR3 reads CASSVEGTSGNTIYF. The CDR3 coding sequence is TGTGCCAGCAGCGTAGAAGGGACATCTGGAAACACCATATATTTT.

The chain carries TRBV25-1 and TRBJ2-7, with D possibly being TRBD2 (5 bases). The CDR3 totals 13 residues. V gave up 3 bases and J gave up 3 bases, with 9 bases separating them. CDR1 is MGHDK, CDR2 SYGVNS, per germline. The CDR3 DNA reads as TGTGCCAGCAGTGACGGGGTCCGCTACGAGCAGTACTTC. It specifies CASSDGVRYEQYF.

The rearrangement links TRBV19 to TRBJ1-4; 8 positions agree with TRBD1. Looked up from germline, CDR1 is LNHDA and CDR2 is SQIVND (reference sequence). With 10 bases clipped from V and 6 bases from J, the junction kept 13 bases outside the gene matches. This CDR3 spans 15 amino acids. DNA for the CDR3: TGTGCCACCCAGATGCAGGGGGCGCGGGATGAAAAACTGTTTTTT. Translating it yields CATQMQGARDEKLFF.

This chain links TRBV6-5 with TRBJ2-3; D uncertain. Germline CDR1 and CDR2: MNHEY and SVGAGI. The CDR3 is made up of 15 amino acids. Trimming stripped 0 bases from V and 0 bases from J, with 7 bases between. CDR3 sequence (DNA): TGTGCCAGCAGTTACTCAAGCGCCAGCACAGATACGCAGTATTTT. It codes for CASSYSSASTDTQYF.

The V and J genes are TRBV5-4 and TRBJ1-2; no firm D call. CDR1 and CDR2 (germline): SGHNT, YYREEE (reference sequence). The CDR3 is made up of 13 amino acids. The germline V and J ends were trimmed by 0 bases and 7 bases, with 10 bases remaining between them. CDR3 nucleotides: TGTGCCAGCAGCTTGGTAGTGTCTGGTGGCTACACCTTC. This gives the protein CASSLVVSGGYTF.

The rearrangement links TRBV3-1 (or the pseudogene TRBV3-2) to TRBJ2-7, with D maybe TRBD2 (5 bases). This CDR3 spans 11 amino acids. Germline V gene lookup returns CDR1 LGHDT and CDR2 YNNKEL (reference sequence). V lost 1 base and J lost 7, with 5 bases in between. The CDR3 nucleotides are TGTGCCAGCAGCCAAGGGGAGGAGCAGTACTTC. It encodes CASSQGEEQYF.

The chain combines TRBV11-2 with TRBJ1-4; 7 bases agree with TRBD1. This CDR3 has 17 residues. J was trimmed by 7 bases and V by 1 base; bases with no gene match: 12. Germline lookup yields CDR1 SGHAT and CDR2 FQNNGV. This chain's CDR3 is CASSLGFRGTQSEKLFF. CDR3 DNA: TGTGCCAGCAGCTTAGGATTCAGGGGGACCCAGAGTGAAAAACTGTTTTTT. Using reference TRBV11-2 and TRBJ1-4 for the parts outside the CDR3, the full variable domain is EAGVAQSPRYKIIEKRQSVAFWCNPISGHATLYWYQQILGQGPKLLIQFQNNGVVDDSQLPKDRFSAERLKGVDSTLKIQPAKLEDSAVYLCASSLGFRGTQSEKLFFGSGTQLSVL.

This clone was seen a few times. CDR3 amino acids: CAISTGAETQYF. For the CDR3, the DNA is TGTGCCATCAGCACAGGGGCCGAGACCCAGTACTTC. V usage is TRBV10-3 and J usage is TRBJ2-5, with 7 bases that match TRBD1. The CDR3 sequence is 12 residues long. CDR1 ENHRY and CDR2 SYGVKD come from the germline V gene. Trimming cost V 6 bases and J 5 bases; bases outside gene matches: 3.

The rearrangement uses TRBV27 and TRBJ2-5, with D tentatively TRBD2 (7 bases). Trimming removed 3 bases from V and 2 bases from J, with 13 bases in between. The CDR3 is 15 amino acids. Germline V gene data show CDR1 as MNHEY and CDR2 as SMNVEV (reference sequence). The CDR3 region is CASSFLGGAQETQYF. The DNA of the CDR3 is TGTGCCAGCAGTTTTTTGGGGGGGGCACAAGAGACCCAGTACTTC.

The chain links TRBV6-1 to TRBJ2-3; TRBD1 matches 7 bases. Trimming took 2 bases from V and 3 from J; bases not matched to a gene: 8. The CDR3 covers 16 residues. Germline values: CDR1 MNHNS, CDR2 SASEGT. The CDR3 sequence: CASSEWETGMTDTQYF. CDR3 nucleotide sequence: TGTGCCAGCAGTGAATGGGAGACAGGGATGACAGATACGCAGTATTTT.

This clone appeared once. The chain carries TRBV4-1 and TRBJ2-3; 9 bases match TRBD2. In germline, CDR1 is MGHRA, CDR2 YSYEKL. The V segment lost 0 bases and the J segment 4 bases; nucleotides outside the gene matches: 11. The CDR3 contains 18 residues. CDR3 in amino acids: CASSQEGGLAGYADTQYF. The CDR3 DNA reads TGCGCCAGCAGCCAAGAAGGGGGGCTAGCGGGATATGCAGATACGCAGTATTTT.

The table lists this clone with a count of one. The chain employs TRBV5-1 and TRBJ2-1; 8 bases fit TRBD1. Germline CDR1 and CDR2: SGHRS and YFSETQ. The J segment lost 6 bases and the V segment lost 2 bases, leaving 4 bases of the junction unmatched. There are 14 residues in the CDR3. As DNA, the CDR3 is TGCGCCAGCAGCTTACAACAGGGGGTCAATGAGCAGTTCTTC. Translating gives CASSLQQGVNEQFF.

V usage is TRBV19 and J usage is TRBJ1-4; 8 bases fit TRBD1. J was trimmed by 9 bases and V by 7 bases; bases with no gene match: 13. The germline V gene has CDR1 LNHDA and CDR2 SQIVND (reference sequence). This CDR3 is built from 15 residues. The CDR3 DNA follows: TGTGCCAGTACCTTTGGACAGGGCTATTCCAAAAAACTGTTTTTT. The encoded protein is CASTFGQGYSKKLFF.

The rearrangement uses TRBV5-4 and TRBJ2-2; D possibly corresponds to TRBD2 (6 bases). The CDR3 covers 17 residues. Germline CDR1 SGHNT, CDR2 YYREEE (reference sequence). With 4 bases removed from V and 2 bases from J, the gap between germline ends came to 18 bases. The CDR3 region has the DNA TGTGCCAGCAGCCTGTTATCTCGCGGGATCAACACCGGGGAGCTGTTTTTT. As protein: CASSLLSRGINTGELFF.

The chain employs TRBV4-1 and TRBJ1-5, with D possibly matching TRBD1 (5 bases). This CDR3 spans 15 amino acids. The V end was cut by 1 base, the J end by 1 base, with 8 bases between. Germline V gene data show CDR1 as MGHRA and CDR2 as YSYEKL. Here the CDR3 DNA reads TGCGCCAGCAGCCAAGCAAGACAGAGCAATCAGCCCCAGCATTTT. Its protein is CASSQARQSNQPQHF.

This clone showed up just once. The V and J genes are TRBV6-4 and TRBJ1-4; D possibly corresponds to TRBD1 (5 bases). Trimming removed 6 bases from V and 1 base from J, with 15 bases in between. Germline loops: CDR1 MRHNA, CDR2 SNTAGT. This CDR3 region has 16 residues. The CDR3, as DNA: TGTGCCAGCAGCCATTTACATCAGGGAACTAATGAAAAACTGTTTTTT. Translating it yields CASSHLHQGTNEKLFF.

V and J are TRBV19 and TRBJ1-2; possibly TRBD1 for D (5 bases). Germline CDR1 LNHDA, CDR2 SQIVND (reference sequence). This CDR3 contains 14 residues. V lost 3 bases to trimming and J lost 7 bases, with 15 bases between them. CDR3 loop: CASSIVEGAGGYTF. The CDR3 DNA reads as TGTGCCAGTAGTATCGTCGAAGGGGCTGGTGGCTACACCTTC. The entire variable domain, with the rest obtained from reference TRBV19 and TRBJ1-2, is as follows: DGGITQSPKYLFRKEGQNVTLSCEQNLNHDAMYWYRQDPGQGLRLIYYSQIVNDFQKGDIAEGYSVSREKKESFPLTVTSAQKNPTAFYLCASSIVEGAGGYTFGSGTRLTVV.

This clone has just a few counts. This chain connects TRBV7-8 to TRBJ1-2; no clear D gene. Germline CDR1 reads SGHVS; CDR2 reads FQNEAQ. The ends were cut back, 5 bases at V and 3 bases at J, with 10 bases in the middle. This CDR3 is built from 13 residues. This CDR3 is CASSRSVDYGYTF. The CDR3 nucleotides read TGTGCCAGCAGCCGCTCAGTCGACTATGGCTACACCTTC.

V gene TRBV7-7 combines with J gene TRBJ2-7; 7 bases fit TRBD1. Germline CDR1 and CDR2: SSHAT and FNYEAQ (reference sequence). The CDR3 is 15 residues long. V was clipped by 5 bases and J by 7 bases; unmatched bases: 14. The CDR3 DNA is TGTGCCAGCAGCCCAGTACCGGGACAGATGTTGGAGCAGTACTTC. Amino acids: CASSPVPGQMLEQYF.